This TCR beta chain was recovered during a study of blood T cell repertoires in COVID-19. In the source study's methods: Amplification from reference gene primers served as the basis for estimated nucleated cell counts. Method: immunoSEQ multiplex PCR; TCRdb's copy keeps in-frame clones and lacks some. Clonal size and the V and J genes are those of that table, whereas D and trimming came from the DNA. The data contain 200,000 to 250,000 clones, approximately 77% of them singletons. Material for sequencing was peripheral blood. The receptor was isolated from a woman older than 75 with acute or convalescent COVID-19.

This CDR3 reads CASSHPLTGFYEQYF. CDR3 sequence (DNA): TGTGCCAGCAGCCACCCCCTCACAGGGTTCTACGAGCAGTACTTC. This chain joins TRBV7-9 and TRBJ2-7; tentatively, D is TRBD1 (6 bases). Germline lookup yields CDR1 SEHNR and CDR2 FQNEAQ (reference sequence). V was clipped by 5 bases and J by 3 bases, with 17 bases between them. This CDR3 contains 15 residues.